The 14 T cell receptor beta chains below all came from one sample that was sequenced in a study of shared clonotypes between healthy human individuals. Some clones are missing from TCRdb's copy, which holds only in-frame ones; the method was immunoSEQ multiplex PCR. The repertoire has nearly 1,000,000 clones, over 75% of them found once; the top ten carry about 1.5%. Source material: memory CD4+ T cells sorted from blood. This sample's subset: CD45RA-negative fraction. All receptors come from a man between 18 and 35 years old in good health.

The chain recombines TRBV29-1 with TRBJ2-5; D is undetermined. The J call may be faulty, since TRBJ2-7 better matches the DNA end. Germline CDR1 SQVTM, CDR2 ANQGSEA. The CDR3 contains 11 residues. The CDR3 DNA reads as TGCAGCGTTGTTAACTCCTACGAGCAGTACTTC. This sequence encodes CSVVNSYEQYF.

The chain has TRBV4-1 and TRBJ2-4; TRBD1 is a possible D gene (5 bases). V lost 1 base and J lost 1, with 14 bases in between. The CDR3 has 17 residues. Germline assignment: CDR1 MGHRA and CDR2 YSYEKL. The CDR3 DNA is TGCGCCAGCAGCCAAGTACTCGGCAGGGTGGCCAAAAACATTCAGTACTTC. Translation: CASSQVLGRVAKNIQYF.

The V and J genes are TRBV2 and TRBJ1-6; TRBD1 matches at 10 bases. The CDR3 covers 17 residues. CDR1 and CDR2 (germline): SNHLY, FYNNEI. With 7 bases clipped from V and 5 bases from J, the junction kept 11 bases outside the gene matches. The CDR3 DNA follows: TGTGCCAGCATCCCATTCGGGACAGGGGCGAATAATTCACCCCTCCACTTT. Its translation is CASIPFGTGANNSPLHF.

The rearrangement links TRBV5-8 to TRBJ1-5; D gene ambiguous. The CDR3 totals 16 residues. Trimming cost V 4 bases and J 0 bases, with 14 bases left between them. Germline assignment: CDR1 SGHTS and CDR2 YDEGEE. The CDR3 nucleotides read TGTGCCAGCAGCCAGGTCTCTGTCAATAGCAATCAGCCCCAGCATTTT. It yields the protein CASSQVSVNSNQPQHF.

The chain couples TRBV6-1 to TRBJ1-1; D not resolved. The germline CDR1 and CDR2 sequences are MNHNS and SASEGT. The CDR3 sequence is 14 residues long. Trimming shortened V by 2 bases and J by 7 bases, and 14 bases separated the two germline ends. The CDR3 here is CASSERAYRNEAFF. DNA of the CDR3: TGTGCCAGCAGTGAACGGGCCTACCGGAATGAAGCTTTCTTT.

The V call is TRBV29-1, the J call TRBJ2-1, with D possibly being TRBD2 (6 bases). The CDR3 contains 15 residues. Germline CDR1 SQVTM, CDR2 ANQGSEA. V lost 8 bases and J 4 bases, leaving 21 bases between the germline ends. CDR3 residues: CSRMPSGGPYNEQFF. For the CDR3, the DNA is TGCAGCCGAATGCCCTCCGGAGGGCCGTACAATGAGCAGTTCTTC.

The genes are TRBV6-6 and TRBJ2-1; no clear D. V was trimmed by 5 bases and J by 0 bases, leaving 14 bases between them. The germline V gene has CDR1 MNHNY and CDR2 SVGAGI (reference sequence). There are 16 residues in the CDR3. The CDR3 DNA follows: TGTGCCAGCAGTCATTTAGGCCCCAGCTCCTACAATGAGCAGTTCTTC. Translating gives CASSHLGPSSYNEQFF.

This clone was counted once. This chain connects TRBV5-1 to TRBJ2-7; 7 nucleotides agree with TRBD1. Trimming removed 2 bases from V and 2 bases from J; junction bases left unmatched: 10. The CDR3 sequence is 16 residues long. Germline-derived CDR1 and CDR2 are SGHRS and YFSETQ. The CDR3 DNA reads TGCGCCAGCAGCTTAGAAGGGGGCCGTAATACCTACGAGCAGTACTTC. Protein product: CASSLEGGRNTYEQYF.

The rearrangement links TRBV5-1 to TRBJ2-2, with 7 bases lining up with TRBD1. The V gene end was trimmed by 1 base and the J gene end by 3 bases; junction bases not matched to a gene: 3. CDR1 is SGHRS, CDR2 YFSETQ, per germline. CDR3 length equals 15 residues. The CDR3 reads CASSLWQGDTGELFF. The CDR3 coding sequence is TGCGCCAGCAGCTTGTGGCAGGGGGACACCGGGGAGCTGTTTTTT.

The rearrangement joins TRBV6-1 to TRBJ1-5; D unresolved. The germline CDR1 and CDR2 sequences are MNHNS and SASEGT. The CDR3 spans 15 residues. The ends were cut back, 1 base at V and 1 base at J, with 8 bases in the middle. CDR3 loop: CASSEGSRSNQPQHF. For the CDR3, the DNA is TGTGCCAGCAGTGAAGGATCCAGGAGCAATCAGCCCCAGCATTTT.

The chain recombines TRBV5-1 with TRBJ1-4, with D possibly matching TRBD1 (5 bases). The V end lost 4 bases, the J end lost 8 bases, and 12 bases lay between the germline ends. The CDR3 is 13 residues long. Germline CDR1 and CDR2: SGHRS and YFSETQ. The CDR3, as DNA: TGCGCCAGCAGCCGGACATTAGGGGAAAAACTGTTTTTT. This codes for CASSRTLGEKLFF. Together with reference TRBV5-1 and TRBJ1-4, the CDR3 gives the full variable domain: KAGVTQTPRYLIKTRGQQVTLSCSPISGHRSVSWYQQTPGQGLQFLFEYFSETQRNKGNFPGRFSGRQFSNSRSEMNVSTLELGDSALYLCASSRTLGEKLFFGSGTQLSVL.

CDR3 loop: CATSSRGLNEKLFF. CDR3 coding DNA: TGTGCCACCAGCAGTCGAGGCCTAAATGAAAAACTGTTTTTT. V gene TRBV15 combines with J gene TRBJ1-4; no clear D. V shed 3 bases and J shed 5 bases, with 10 bases lying between them. The germline CDR1 and CDR2 sequences are LNHNV and YYDKDF (reference sequence). This CDR3 contains 14 residues.

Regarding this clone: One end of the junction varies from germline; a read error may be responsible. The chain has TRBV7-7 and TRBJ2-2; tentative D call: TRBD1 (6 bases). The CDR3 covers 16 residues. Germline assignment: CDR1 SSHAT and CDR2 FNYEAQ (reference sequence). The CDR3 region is CASSPTGFTNTGELFF. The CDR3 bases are TGTGCTAGCAGCCCGACAGGCTTTACGAACACCGGGGAGCTGTTTTTT. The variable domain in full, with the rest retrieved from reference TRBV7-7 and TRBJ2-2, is GAGVSQSPRYKVTKRGQDVTLRCDPISSHATLYWYQQALGQGPEFLTYFNYEAQPDKSGLPSDRFSAERPEGSISTLTIQRTEQRDSAMYRCASSPTGFTNTGELFFGEGSRLTVL.

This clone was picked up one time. This chain's CDR3 is CASSPLRDSLRGDEQFF. CDR3 DNA: TGTGCCAGTAGCCCCCTGCGGGACTCCCTGAGAGGCGATGAGCAGTTCTTC. This chain connects TRBV19 to TRBJ2-1, with a possible D match to TRBD2 (6 bases). Germline loops: CDR1 LNHDA, CDR2 SQIVND (reference sequence). CDR3 size: 17 residues. The germline V and J ends were trimmed by 6 bases and 8 bases, with 26 bases remaining between them. Using reference TRBV19 and TRBJ2-1 for the parts outside the CDR3, the full variable domain is DGGITQSPKYLFRKEGQNVTLSCEQNLNHDAMYWYRQDPGQGLRLIYYSQIVNDFQKGDIAEGYSVSREKKESFPLTVTSAQKNPTAFYLCASSPLRDSLRGDEQFFGPGTRLTVL.